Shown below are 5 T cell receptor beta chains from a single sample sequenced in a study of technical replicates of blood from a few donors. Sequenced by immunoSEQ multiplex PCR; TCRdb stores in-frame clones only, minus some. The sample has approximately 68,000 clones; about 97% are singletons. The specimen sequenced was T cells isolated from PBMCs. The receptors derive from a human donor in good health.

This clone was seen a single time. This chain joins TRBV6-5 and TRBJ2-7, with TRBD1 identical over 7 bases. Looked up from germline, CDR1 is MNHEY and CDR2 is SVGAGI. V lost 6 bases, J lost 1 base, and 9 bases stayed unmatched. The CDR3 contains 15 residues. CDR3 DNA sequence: TGTGCCAGCAGCCCTTTGATGACAGGGTCCTACGAGCAGTACTTC. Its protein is CASSPLMTGSYEQYF.

The CDR3 reads CASSSGQGAYEQYF. The CDR3 nucleotides read TGTGCCAGCAGTTCGGGACAGGGAGCCTACGAGCAGTACTTC. J is TRBJ2-7 and V is TRBV27, with 9 bases that match TRBD1. In germline, CDR1 is MNHEY, CDR2 SMNVEV (reference sequence). The CDR3 is 14 amino acids. The V gene end was trimmed by 4 bases and the J gene end by 2 bases; junction bases not matched to a gene: 3.

The CDR3 reads CASSPEEGVAGGPQYF. CDR3 nucleotide sequence: TGCGCCAGCAGCCCCGAGGAAGGAGTGGCCGGCGGGCCCCAGTACTTC. The chain employs TRBV4-3 and TRBJ2-5; possibly TRBD2 for D (5 bases). CDR1 and CDR2 from the germline V gene are LGHNA and YSLEER. The CDR3 is 16 amino acids. V lost 4 bases to trimming and J lost 9 bases, with 24 bases between them.

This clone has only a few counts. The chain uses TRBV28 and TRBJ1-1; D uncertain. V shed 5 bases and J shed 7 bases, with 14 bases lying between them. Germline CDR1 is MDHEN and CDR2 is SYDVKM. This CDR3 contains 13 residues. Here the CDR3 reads CASSAVPVSEAFF. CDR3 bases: TGTGCCAGCAGTGCGGTTCCCGTAAGTGAAGCTTTCTTT.

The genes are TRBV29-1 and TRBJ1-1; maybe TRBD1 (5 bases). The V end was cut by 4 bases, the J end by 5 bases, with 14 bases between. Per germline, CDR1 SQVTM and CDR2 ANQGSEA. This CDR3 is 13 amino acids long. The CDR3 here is CSVGQLGGTEAFF. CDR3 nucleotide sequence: TGCAGCGTTGGCCAATTGGGGGGGACTGAAGCTTTCTTT.